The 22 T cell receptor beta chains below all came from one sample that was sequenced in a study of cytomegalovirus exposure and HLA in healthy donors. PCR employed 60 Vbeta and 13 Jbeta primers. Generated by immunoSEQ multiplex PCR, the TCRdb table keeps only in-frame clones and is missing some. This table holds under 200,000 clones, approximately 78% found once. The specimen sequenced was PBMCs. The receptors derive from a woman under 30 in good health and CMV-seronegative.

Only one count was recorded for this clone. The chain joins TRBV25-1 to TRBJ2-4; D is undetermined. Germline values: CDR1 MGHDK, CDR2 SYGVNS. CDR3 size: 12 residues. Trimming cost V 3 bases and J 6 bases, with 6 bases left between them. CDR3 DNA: TGTGCCAGCAGTGAGAGCCTAAACATTCAGTACTTC. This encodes CASSESLNIQYF.

As DNA, the CDR3 is TGTGCCAGTAGTATTCTCTACAGGAATCAGCCCCAGCATTTT. Its protein is CASSILYRNQPQHF. The V and J genes are TRBV19 and TRBJ1-5; D is possibly TRBD1 (5 bases). The CDR3 totals 14 residues. Germline-derived CDR1 and CDR2 are LNHDA and SQIVND (reference sequence). V was trimmed by 3 bases and J by 4 bases, leaving 10 bases between them.

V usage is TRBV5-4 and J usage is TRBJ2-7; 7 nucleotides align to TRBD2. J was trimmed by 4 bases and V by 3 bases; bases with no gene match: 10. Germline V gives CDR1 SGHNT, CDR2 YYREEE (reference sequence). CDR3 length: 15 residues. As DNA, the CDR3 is TGTGCCAGCAGCTCCAGGTGGGAGGGCCGGTACGAGCAGTACGTC. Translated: CASSSRWEGRYEQYV.

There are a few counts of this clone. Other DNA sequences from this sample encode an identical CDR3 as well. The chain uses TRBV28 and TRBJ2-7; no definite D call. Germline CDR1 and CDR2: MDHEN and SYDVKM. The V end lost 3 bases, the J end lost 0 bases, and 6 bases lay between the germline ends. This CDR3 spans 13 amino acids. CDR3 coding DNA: TGTGCCAGCAGTTTCGGCGGCTCCTACGAGCAGTACTTC. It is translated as CASSFGGSYEQYF.

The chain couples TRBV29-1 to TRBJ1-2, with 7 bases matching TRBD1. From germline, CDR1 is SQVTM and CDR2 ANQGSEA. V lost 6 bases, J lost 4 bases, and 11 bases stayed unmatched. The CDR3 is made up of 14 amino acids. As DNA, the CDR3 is TGCAGCGTCCGTCTTTGGGACAGTGCCTATGGCTACACCTTC. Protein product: CSVRLWDSAYGYTF.

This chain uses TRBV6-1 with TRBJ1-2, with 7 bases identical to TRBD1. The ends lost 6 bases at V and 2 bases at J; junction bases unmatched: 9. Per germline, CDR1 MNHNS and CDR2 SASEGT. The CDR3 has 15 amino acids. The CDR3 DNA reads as TGTGCCAGCAGAGAGGGGGGACAGAGGAACTATGGCTACACCTTC. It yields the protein CASREGGQRNYGYTF.

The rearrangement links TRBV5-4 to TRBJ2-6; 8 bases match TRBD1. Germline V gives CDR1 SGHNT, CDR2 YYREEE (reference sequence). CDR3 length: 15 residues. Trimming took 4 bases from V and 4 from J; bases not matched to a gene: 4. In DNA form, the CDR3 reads TGTGCCAGCAGCGGACAGGGTCGCGGGGCCAACGTCCTGACTTTC. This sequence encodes CASSGQGRGANVLTF.

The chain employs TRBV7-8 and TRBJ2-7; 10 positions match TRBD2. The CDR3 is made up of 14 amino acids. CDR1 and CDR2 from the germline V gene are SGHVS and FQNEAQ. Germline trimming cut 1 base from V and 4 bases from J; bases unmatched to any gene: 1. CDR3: CASSLVTSGYEQYF. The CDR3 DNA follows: TGTGCCAGCAGCTTAGTGACTAGCGGGTACGAGCAGTACTTC.

CDR3 residues: CASSLGGLAGAGTDTQYF. The CDR3 bases are TGTGCCAGCAGTTTAGGGGGACTAGCGGGAGCGGGAACAGATACGCAGTATTTT. The chain has TRBV27 and TRBJ2-3; TRBD2 matches 14 bases. Germline CDR1 MNHEY, CDR2 SMNVEV (reference sequence). V trimming: 2 bases; J trimming: 3 bases; junction bases outside the gene matches: 7. The CDR3 covers 18 residues.

DNA of the CDR3: TGTGCCAGCAGCTCGACCCCAGACAGGGGAGAAAAACTGTTTTTT. Translating gives CASSSTPDRGEKLFF. The gene calls are TRBV5-4 and TRBJ1-4, with TRBD1 matching 8 bases. Germline CDR1 is SGHNT and CDR2 is YYREEE (reference sequence). The ends lost 3 bases at V and 8 bases at J; junction bases unmatched: 9. The CDR3 is made up of 15 amino acids. The variable domain in full, completed from reference TRBV5-4 and TRBJ1-4, reads ETGVTQSPTHLIKTRGQQVTLRCSSQSGHNTVSWYQQALGQGPQFIFQYYREEENGRGNFPPRFSGLQFPNYSSELNVNALELDDSALYLCASSSTPDRGEKLFFGSGTQLSVL.

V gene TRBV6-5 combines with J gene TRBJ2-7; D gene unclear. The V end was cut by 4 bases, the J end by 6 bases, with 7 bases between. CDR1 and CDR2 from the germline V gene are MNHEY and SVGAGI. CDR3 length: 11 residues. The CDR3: CASSFAREQYF. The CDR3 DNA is TGTGCCAGCAGTTTCGCGCGCGAGCAGTACTTC.

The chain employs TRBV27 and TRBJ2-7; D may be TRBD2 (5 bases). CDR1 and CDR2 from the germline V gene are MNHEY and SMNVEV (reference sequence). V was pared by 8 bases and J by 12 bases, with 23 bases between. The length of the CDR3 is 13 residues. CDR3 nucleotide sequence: TGTGCCAGCGGTAGCGAGTTGGAGGCGAGGTTGTACGTC. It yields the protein CASGSELEARLYV.

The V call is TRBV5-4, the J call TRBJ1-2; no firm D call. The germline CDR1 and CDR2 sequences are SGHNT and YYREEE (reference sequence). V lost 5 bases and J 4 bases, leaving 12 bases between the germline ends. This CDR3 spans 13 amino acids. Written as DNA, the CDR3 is TGTGCCAGCAGAAGCGAAAACTTCTATGGCTACACCTTC. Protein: CASRSENFYGYTF.

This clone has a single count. The CDR3 reads CASRQTGPGLNEQFF. DNA of the CDR3: TGTGCCAGCAGGCAAACTGGACCGGGATTGAATGAGCAGTTCTTC. This rearrangement joins TRBV11-2 to TRBJ2-1, with D possibly matching TRBD2 (5 bases). In germline, CDR1 is SGHAT, CDR2 FQNNGV. With 6 bases removed from V and 7 bases from J, the gap between germline ends came to 19 bases. The CDR3 totals 15 residues.

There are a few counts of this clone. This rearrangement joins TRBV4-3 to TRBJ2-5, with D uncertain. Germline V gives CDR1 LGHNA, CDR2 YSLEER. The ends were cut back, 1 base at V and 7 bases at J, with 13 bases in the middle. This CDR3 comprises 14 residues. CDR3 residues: CASSQALSSGTQYF. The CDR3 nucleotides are TGCGCCAGCAGCCAAGCCCTAAGCTCGGGGACCCAGTACTTC.

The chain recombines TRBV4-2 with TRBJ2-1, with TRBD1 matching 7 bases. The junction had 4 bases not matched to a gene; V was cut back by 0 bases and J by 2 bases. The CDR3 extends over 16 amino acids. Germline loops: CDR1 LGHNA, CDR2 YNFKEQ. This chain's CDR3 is CASSQDRTGAYNEQFF. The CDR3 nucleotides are TGTGCCAGCAGCCAAGATAGAACAGGGGCCTACAATGAGCAGTTCTTC.

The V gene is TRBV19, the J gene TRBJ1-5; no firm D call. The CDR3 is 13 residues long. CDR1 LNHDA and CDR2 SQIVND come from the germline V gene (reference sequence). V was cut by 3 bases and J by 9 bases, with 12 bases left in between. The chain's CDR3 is CASSIDVPGPQHF. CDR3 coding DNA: TGTGCCAGTAGTATCGACGTCCCGGGGCCCCAGCATTTT.

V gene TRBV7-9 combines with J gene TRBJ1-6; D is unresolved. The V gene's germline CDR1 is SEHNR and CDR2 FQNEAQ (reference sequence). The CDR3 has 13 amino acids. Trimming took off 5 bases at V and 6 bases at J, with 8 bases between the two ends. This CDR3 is CASSPGGNSPLHF. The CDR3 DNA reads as TGTGCCAGCAGCCCGGGTGGTAATTCACCCCTCCACTTT.

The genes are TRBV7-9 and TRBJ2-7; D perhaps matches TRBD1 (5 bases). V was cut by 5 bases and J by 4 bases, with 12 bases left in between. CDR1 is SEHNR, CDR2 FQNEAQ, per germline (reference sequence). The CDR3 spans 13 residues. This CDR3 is CASSTGPSYEQYF. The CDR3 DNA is TGTGCCAGCAGCACAGGCCCTTCATACGAGCAGTACTTC. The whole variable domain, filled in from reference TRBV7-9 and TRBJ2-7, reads DTGVSQNPRHKITKRGQNVTFRCDPISEHNRLYWYRQTLGQGPEFLTYFQNEAQLEKSRLLSDRFSAERPKGSFSTLEIQRTEQGDSAMYLCASSTGPSYEQYFGPGTRLTVT.

CDR3 DNA sequence: TGCGCCAGCAGCTTGGGGGACAACCAAGAGACCCAGTACTTC. Translating it yields CASSLGDNQETQYF. This chain joins TRBV5-1 and TRBJ2-5, with a possible D match to TRBD1 (6 bases). The germline V and J ends were trimmed by 0 bases and 0 bases, with 6 bases remaining between them. Germline V gene lookup returns CDR1 SGHRS and CDR2 YFSETQ. The CDR3 runs 14 residues.

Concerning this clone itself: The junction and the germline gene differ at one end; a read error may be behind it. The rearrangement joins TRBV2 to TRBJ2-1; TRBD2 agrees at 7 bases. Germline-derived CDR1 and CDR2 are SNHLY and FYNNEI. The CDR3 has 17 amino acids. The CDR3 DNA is TGTGCCAGCAGAGAAGGGACCTCGGGAGGCTCCTACAATGAGCAGTTCTTC. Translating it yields CASREGTSGGSYNEQFF.

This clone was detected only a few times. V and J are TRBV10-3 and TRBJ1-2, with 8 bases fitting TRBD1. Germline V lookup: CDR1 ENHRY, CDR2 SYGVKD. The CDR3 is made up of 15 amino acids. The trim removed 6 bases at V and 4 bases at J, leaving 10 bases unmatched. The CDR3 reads CAIRALYGQGYGYTF. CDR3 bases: TGTGCCATCAGGGCCCTATATGGACAGGGCTATGGCTACACCTTC.